This T cell receptor (beta chain) was captured in a study of cytotoxic CD8 clonotypes in ibrutinib-treated CLL. Study details: Responses: approximately 25 partial, 2 complete; after median roughly 5.5 years, about 15 stayed remitted, approximately twelve progressed. Whole-study findings and limits: Pretreatment clonality was elevated relative to age-matched healthy donors and paralleled circulating CD8+ T-cell counts.

The germline CDR1 and CDR2 sequences are SNHLY and FYNNEI. The length of the CDR3 is 15 residues. Germline trimming cut 6 bases from V and 7 bases from J; bases unmatched to any gene: 11. Assay: immunoSEQ multiplex PCR; the TCRdb copy retains only in-frame clones and omits some. Of some 150,000 clones listed, roughly 77% were seen once; the top ten hold around a quarter. Notes on this clone: Its antigen remains unknown.

The chain has TRBV2 and TRBJ1-4, with 7 positions matching TRBD1. The sequence derives from a human donor with chronic lymphocytic leukemia. The sample here was PBMCs, taken after 12 months of ibrutinib treatment. The CDR3 sequence is CASRLQGTPGEKLFF. CDR3 sequence (DNA): TGTGCCAGCAGGCTACAGGGGACGCCCGGTGAAAAACTGTTTTTT.